Detailed here is one T cell receptor beta chain. This sample is part of a study of blood T cell repertoires in COVID-19. Measured with immunoSEQ multiplex PCR; TCRdb has only the in-frame clones, and not every one. This sample carries a few hundred thousand clones, around nine tenths of them seen once, and the ten largest clones take 1.4% to 1.5%. The CDR3 runs to 17 residues. Adults between roughly 18 and 90 years of age took part from fewer than 30 US areas. This TCR was sampled from a woman aged 18-29 years who had been exposed to COVID-19. This rearrangement joins TRBV21-1 to TRBJ1-1; the tabulated D call, TRBD1, remains unverified against the DNA. TRBV21-1 represents a pseudogene. Sequencing was performed on PBMCs or T cells enriched from blood (not recorded which). CDR3 nucleotides: TGTGCCAGCAGCAAGACTCGACAGGGAGTGTCGAACACTGAAGCTTTCTTT. It encodes CASSKTRQGVSNTEAFF.